What follows are 11 T cell receptor beta chains derived from one specimen sequenced in a study of T-cell reconstitution after alpha-beta-depleted transplantation in children. Unique molecular identifiers were incorporated during preparation of the TCRbeta library. TCRdb processed the PCR reads anew with MiXCR; each CDR3 protein has one entry. Of over 15,000 distinct CDR3 sequences in the sample, about 5% are singletons; the top ten hold 5.5% to 7.5%. The sequencing here drew on PBMCs, taken before TCRalphabeta/CD19-depleted stem cell transplant. Source of these receptors: a boy aged 10-17 years with acute lymphoblastic leukemia, due to receive a stem cell transplant.

Ten or more counts support this clonotype. This chain links TRBV3-1 with TRBJ1-5, with D unresolved. V lost 3 bases and J 2 bases, leaving 5 bases between the germline ends. In germline, CDR1 is LGHDT, CDR2 YNNKEL (reference sequence). This CDR3 contains 13 residues. The CDR3 DNA reads TGTGCCAGCAGCCACGTCGGCAATCAGCCCCAGCATTTT. Its protein is CASSHVGNQPQHF.

This clonotype was counted many times. This rearrangement joins TRBV7-9 to TRBJ2-5; TRBD2 might be the D (6 bases). Germline lookup yields CDR1 SEHNR and CDR2 FQNEAQ (reference sequence). The ends were cut back, 1 base at V and 5 bases at J, with 14 bases in the middle. CDR3 length: 15 amino acids. The CDR3 DNA is TGTGCCAGCAGCTTAGGGGACTGGGCCGGGGAGACCCAGTACTTC. It yields the protein CASSLGDWAGETQYF.

In this sample, this clonotype turned up many times. The chain couples TRBV7-9 to TRBJ1-1; a weak D match, TRBD1 (6 bases). Germline CDR1 and CDR2: SEHNR and FQNEAQ (reference sequence). The CDR3 totals 16 residues. V dropped 0 bases and J dropped 6 bases, with 17 bases sitting between them. The DNA of the CDR3 is TGTGCCAGCAGCTTAGCCCAAGGGGGATCAAGCCCTGAAGCTTTCTTT. Its translation is CASSLAQGGSSPEAFF.

The table lists this clonotype with many counts. CDR3 DNA: TGTGCCACCAGCAGAGATGTCGACGGCGAGACCCAGTACTTC. It codes for CATSRDVDGETQYF. The chain couples TRBV15 to TRBJ2-5; unclear D gene. The CDR3 extends over 14 amino acids. The germline CDR1 and CDR2 sequences are LNHNV and YYDKDF (reference sequence). Trimming left V 0 bases short and J 5 bases short, with 10 bases between.

By its share, this clonotype is medium-sized (0.01 to 0.1%). This chain uses TRBV7-2 with TRBJ2-1, with 8 bases lining up with TRBD2. The V segment lost 2 bases and the J segment 7 bases; nucleotides outside the gene matches: 7. There are 15 residues in the CDR3. Germline CDR1 and CDR2: SGHTA and FQGNSA. CDR3 bases: TGTGCCAGCAGCTTAACAACTAGCGGTTGGAATGAGCAGTTCTTC. Translation gives CASSLTTSGWNEQFF. The whole variable domain, filled in from reference TRBV7-2 and TRBJ2-1, reads GAGVSQSPSNKVTEKGKDVELRCDPISGHTALYWYRQSLGQGLEFLIYFQGNSAPDKSGLPSDRFSAERTGGSVSTLTIQRTQQEDSAVYLCASSLTTSGWNEQFFGPGTRLTVL.

A remark on this clonotype: Possible read error: a much larger clone is one base away. The V and J genes are TRBV27 and TRBJ1-1, with D hard to call. The CDR3 runs to 14 residues. Germline-derived CDR1 and CDR2 are MNHEY and SMNVEV (reference sequence). The CDR3 sequence is CASSLRGVSTEASF. The CDR3 DNA follows: TGTGCCAGCAGTTTAAGAGGAGTCAGCACTGAAGCTTCCTTT.

This clonotype came up many times. V and J are TRBV20-1 and TRBJ2-5; the D gene is possibly TRBD2 (5 bases). This CDR3 is built from 13 residues. V lost 4 bases and J 3 bases, leaving 12 bases between the germline ends. Germline V gene data show CDR1 as DFQATT and CDR2 as SNEGSKA (reference sequence). CDR3 DNA sequence: TGCAGTGCTATCTATCGAGGGAAAGAGACCCAGTACTTC. Protein sequence: CSAIYRGKETQYF.

This clonotype was counted at least ten times. The chain carries TRBV7-9 and TRBJ2-2; D call uncertain. The CDR3 runs 16 residues. Germline V gene lookup returns CDR1 SEHNR and CDR2 FQNEAQ (reference sequence). Trimming removed 5 bases from V and 1 base from J, with 14 bases in between. CDR3 region: CASSRGVTMNTGELFF. The CDR3 region has the DNA TGTGCCAGCAGCCGAGGAGTCACGATGAACACCGGGGAGCTGTTTTTT.

Within the sample, this clonotype is medium-sized (0.01 to 0.1%). The chain employs TRBV29-1 and TRBJ2-3; 7 bases map to TRBD2. The J segment lost 1 base and the V segment lost 6 bases, leaving 10 bases of the junction unmatched. Germline CDR1 SQVTM, CDR2 ANQGSEA. This CDR3 contains 15 residues. CDR3 amino acids: CSVVPRGSGTDTQYF. As DNA, the CDR3 is TGCAGCGTGGTCCCGCGGGGGTCGGGCACAGATACGCAGTATTTT.

This clonotype is classed as medium-sized. The chain uses TRBV4-1 and TRBJ2-3, with 7 bases lining up with TRBD1. Germline lookup yields CDR1 MGHRA and CDR2 YSYEKL. V shed 0 bases, J shed 5 bases, and the junction held 11 bases outside the gene matches. The CDR3 sequence is 17 residues long. The CDR3 nucleotides read TGCGCCAGCAGCCAAGACCCCCGGGACAGACCGCTAGATACGCAGTATTTT. Encoded protein: CASSQDPRDRPLDTQYF.

This clonotype was recorded many times. The chain has TRBV12-3 or TRBV12-4 and TRBJ2-3; TRBD1 agrees at 11 bases. V trimming: 4 bases; J trimming: 2 bases; junction bases outside the gene matches: 2. The CDR3 contains 15 residues. In nucleotides, the CDR3 is TGTGCCAGCAGTTGGACAGGGGGCCCCACAGATACGCAGTATTTT. This codes for CASSWTGGPTDTQYF.